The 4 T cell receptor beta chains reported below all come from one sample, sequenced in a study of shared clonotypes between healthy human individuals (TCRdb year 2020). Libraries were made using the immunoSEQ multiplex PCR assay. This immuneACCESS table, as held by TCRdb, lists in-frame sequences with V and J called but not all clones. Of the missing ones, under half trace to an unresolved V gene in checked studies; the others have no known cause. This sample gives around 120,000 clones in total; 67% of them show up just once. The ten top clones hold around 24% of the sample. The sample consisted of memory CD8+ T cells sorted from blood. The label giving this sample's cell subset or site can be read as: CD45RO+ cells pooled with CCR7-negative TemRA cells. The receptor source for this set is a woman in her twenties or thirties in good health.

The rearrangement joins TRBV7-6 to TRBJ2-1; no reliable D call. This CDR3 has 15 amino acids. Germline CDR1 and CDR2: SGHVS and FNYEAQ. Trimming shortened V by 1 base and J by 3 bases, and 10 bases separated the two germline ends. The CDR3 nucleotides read TGTGCCAGCAGCTTAGAGGGCCGAATCTACAATGAGCAGTTCTTC. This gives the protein CASSLEGRIYNEQFF. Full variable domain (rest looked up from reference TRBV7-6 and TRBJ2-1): GAGVSQSPRYKVTKRGQDVALRCDPISGHVSLYWYRQALGQGPEFLTYFNYEAQQDKSGLPNDRFSAERPEGSISTLTIQRTEQRDSAMYRCASSLEGRIYNEQFFGPGTRLTVL.

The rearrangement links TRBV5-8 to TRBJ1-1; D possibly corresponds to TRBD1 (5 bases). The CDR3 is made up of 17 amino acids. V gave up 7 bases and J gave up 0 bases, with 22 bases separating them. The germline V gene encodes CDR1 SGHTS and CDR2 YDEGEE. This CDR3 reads CASGHIGFYDLNTEAFF. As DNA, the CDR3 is TGTGCCAGCGGACATATTGGATTCTACGACTTGAACACTGAAGCTTTCTTT.

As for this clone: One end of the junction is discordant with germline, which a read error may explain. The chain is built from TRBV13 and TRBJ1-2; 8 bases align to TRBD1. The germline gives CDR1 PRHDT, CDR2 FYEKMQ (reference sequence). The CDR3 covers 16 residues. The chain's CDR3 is CASSLEVYRGNFGYTF. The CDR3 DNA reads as TGTGCCAGCAGCTTAGAGGTCTACAGGGGGAACTTTGGCTACACCTTC. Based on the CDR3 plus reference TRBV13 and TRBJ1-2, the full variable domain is AAGVIQSPRHLIKEKRETATLKCYPIPRHDTVYWYQQGPGQDPQFLISFYEKMQSDKGSIPDRFSAQQFSDYHSELNMSSLELGDSALYFCASSLEVYRGNFGYTFGSGTRLTVV.

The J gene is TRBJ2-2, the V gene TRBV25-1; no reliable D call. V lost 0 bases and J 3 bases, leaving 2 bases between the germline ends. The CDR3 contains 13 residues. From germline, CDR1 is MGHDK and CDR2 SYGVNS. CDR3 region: CASSEYDTGELFF. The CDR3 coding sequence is TGTGCCAGCAGTGAATATGACACCGGGGAGCTGTTTTTT.